These T cell receptor beta chains were read from a single sample in a study of T cell repertoires in cytomegalovirus infection. One entry per CDR3 protein results from TCRdb running MiXCR on the reads. This table holds some 220,000 distinct CDR3 sequences, around 12% found once. The sample was PBMCs. The receptor set was obtained from a human donor in good health (CMV status not recorded). Some clones in this sample may be carry-over from other donors' samples. Both conserved end residues are part of each CDR3. Each record gives: V gene, D gene, J gene, clone size, CDR3 DNA, CDR3 protein. D genes are given only for firm matches. The listing skips clone size in some rows; elsewhere it reads once, few, many or a size class.

>TRBV19|-|TRBJ1-2|few
TGTGCCAGTAGTACGACACTACCCCGGAACTATGGCTACACCTTC
CASSTTLPRNYGYTF
>TRBV18|TRBD1|TRBJ1-6|-
TGTGCCAGCTCACCAACCGGGACAGGTGTTAATTCACCCCTCCACTTT
CASSPTGTGVNSPLHF
>TRBV20-1|-|TRBJ2-7|few
TGCAGTGCTGCCAGGGACGCCGTCTACGAGCAGTACTTC
CSAARDAVYEQYF
>TRBV19|-|TRBJ2-2|few
TGTGCCAGTAGTATAGGCAGGAGGAACACCGGGGAGCTGTTTTTT
CASSIGRRNTGELFF
>TRBV12-3/TRBV12-4|-|TRBJ2-7|-
TGTGCCAGCAGTTTCAGGGGGGCCCGGGAGCAGTACTTC
CASSFRGAREQYF
>TRBV20-1|-|TRBJ1-3|-
TGCAGTGCTAGAGTGGACGCCGGGACCGGAAACACCATATATTTT
CSARVDAGTGNTIYF
>TRBV28|TRBD2|TRBJ2-2|many
TGTGCCAGCACCACAAGGGGAGGGGCTGTGATCGGGGAGCTGTTTTTT
CASTTRGGAVIGELFF
>TRBV5-4|-|TRBJ2-2|-
TGTGCCAGCAGCACCTCCGGAAGGGCGAGGTTCACCGGGGAGCTGTTTTTT
CASSTSGRARFTGELFF
>TRBV7-2|-|TRBJ2-3|many
TGTGCCAGCAGCTTAAGGGTTGGTACGCAGTATTTT
CASSLRVGTQYF
>TRBV3-1|-|TRBJ1-5|few
TGTGCCAGCACCCTACAGGGATATCAGCCCCAGCATTTT
CASTLQGYQPQHF
>TRBV27|-|TRBJ1-1|-
TGTGCCAGCAGTCCGACACCACTGAACACTGAAGCTTCCTTT
CASSPTPLNTEASF
>TRBV6-2/TRBV6-3|TRBD2|TRBJ2-7|many
TGTGCCAGCAGTTACACCGCGGGACTAGCGGCGAGACCCCTCTCCTACGAGCAGTACTTC
CASSYTAGLAARPLSYEQYF
>TRBV5-1|-|TRBJ2-7|many
TGCGCCAGCAGCTCACGAGCTAGTACCTACGAGCAGTACTTC
CASSSRASTYEQYF
>TRBV7-9|-|TRBJ2-6|many
TGTGCCAGCAGGGCGGAGGACAGCTCTGGGGCCAACGTCCTGACTTTC
CASRAEDSSGANVLTF
>TRBV28|-|TRBJ2-3|-
TGTGCCAGCAGTTTGGGCAGGGTTGTTGGTACGCAGTATTTT
CASSLGRVVGTQYF
>TRBV20-1|-|TRBJ1-2|-
TGCAGTGCTCTCTCGGGGAATAGCTATGGCTACACCTTC
CSALSGNSYGYTF
>TRBV12-3/TRBV12-4|-|TRBJ2-5|few
TGTGCCAGCAGTTTCCGAGGGACCCAGTACTTC
CASSFRGTQYF
>TRBV7-9|-|TRBJ2-7|few
TGTGCCAGCAGTTTCCTGCAGGCGTCCTACGAGCAGTACTTC
CASSFLQASYEQYF
>TRBV6-2/TRBV6-3|-|TRBJ1-2|-
TGTGCCAGCACCCCGGCGAGGCCTTCCTATGGCTACACCTTC
CASTPARPSYGYTF
>TRBV4-3|-|TRBJ1-2|many
TGCGCCAGCAGCCAAGAAACCTACGGGAGGGGGGATGGCTACACCTTC
CASSQETYGRGDGYTF
>TRBV7-2|-|TRBJ1-1|many
TGTGCCAGCAGCTCGGCGGGGGGCACTGAAGCTTTCTTT
CASSSAGGTEAFF
>TRBV7-2|-|TRBJ2-6|many
TGTGCCAGCAGCTCCTCCCTTTCCGGGGCCAACGTCCTGACTTTC
CASSSSLSGANVLTF
>TRBV7-9|-|TRBJ2-1|few
TGTGCCAGCACCTACAACCGGGGGGCCGGTGAGCAGTTCTTC
CASTYNRGAGEQFF
>TRBV6-2/TRBV6-3|TRBD1|TRBJ2-7|many
TGTGCCAGCAGTTACTCACCGGGACAGAGCTACGAGCAGTACTTC
CASSYSPGQSYEQYF
>TRBV4-3|-|TRBJ2-7|few
TGCGCCAGCAGCCTCGCCTACAATGCCCTCTCCTACGAGCAGTACTTC
CASSLAYNALSYEQYF
>TRBV2|-|TRBJ2-7|many
TGTGCCAGCCGCAGGGAAAGCTCCTACGAGCAGTACTTC
CASRRESSYEQYF